Listed here are 7 T cell receptor beta chains from one sample, sequenced in a study of cytomegalovirus exposure and HLA in healthy donors. Sequencing used immunoSEQ multiplex PCR; TCRdb keeps in-frame clones, though not all of them. The profile shows around 240,000 clones, almost 90% of them singletons. Sequenced: PBMCs. Every receptor here comes from a woman younger than 30 in good health and CMV-seronegative.

The genes are TRBV4-3 and TRBJ2-5; a possible D gene is TRBD1 (6 bases). Looked up from germline, CDR1 is LGHNA and CDR2 is YSLEER. The CDR3 has 17 residues. V was clipped by 2 bases and J by 5 bases, with 21 bases between them. The CDR3 here is CASSQHYGLQGGETQYF. CDR3 sequence (DNA): TGCGCCAGCAGCCAACACTACGGCTTACAGGGTGGGGAGACCCAGTACTTC.

The rearrangement joins TRBV6-5 to TRBJ2-1; a weak D match, TRBD1 (5 bases). The V and J ends lost 0 bases and 5 bases respectively, with 11 bases between them. Looked up from germline, CDR1 is MNHEY and CDR2 is SVGAGI. This CDR3 contains 15 residues. The CDR3 is CASSYSMAGNNEQFF. In DNA, the CDR3 is TGTGCCAGCAGTTACTCGATGGCAGGGAACAATGAGCAGTTCTTC.

The chain combines TRBV2 with TRBJ2-7, with 9 bases matching TRBD1. CDR3 length equals 12 residues. In germline, CDR1 is SNHLY, CDR2 FYNNEI. V lost 6 bases and J lost 3; bases outside the gene matches: 0. The CDR3 loop is CASRTGGYEQYV. The CDR3 DNA reads TGTGCCAGCAGGACAGGGGGCTACGAGCAGTACGTC.

The V gene is TRBV4-1, the J gene TRBJ2-7; 8 bases are a match to TRBD1. V was clipped by 5 bases and J by 4 bases; unmatched bases: 10. Germline V gene lookup returns CDR1 MGHRA and CDR2 YSYEKL. The CDR3 is made up of 15 amino acids. The DNA for the CDR3 is TGCGCCAGCAGCTTACCGGGACAGGCAGGTTACGAGCAGTACTTC. Its protein is CASSLPGQAGYEQYF.

The genes are TRBV6-6 and TRBJ1-2; TRBD1 agrees at 10 bases. The CDR3 length is 14 residues. In germline, CDR1 is MNHNY, CDR2 SVGAGI (reference sequence). Unmatched junction bases numbered 4, after V lost 2 bases and J lost 7 bases. The CDR3 is CASSYPRQGAGYTF. The CDR3 nucleotides are TGTGCCAGCAGTTACCCCCGACAGGGGGCTGGCTACACCTTC.

The V and J genes are TRBV5-1 and TRBJ2-7, with TRBD2 matching 8 bases. The trim removed 1 base at V and 3 bases at J, leaving 6 bases unmatched. The CDR3 covers 15 residues. Germline V CDR1 and CDR2: SGHRS, YFSETQ. CDR3 loop: CASSLSHGGGYEQYV. The CDR3 DNA reads TGCGCCAGCAGCTTGTCCCACGGGGGGGGCTACGAGCAGTACGTC.

This clone has only one observation. This chain joins TRBV11-2 and TRBJ2-1; D not resolved. Germline CDR1 is SGHAT and CDR2 is FQNNGV. The CDR3 covers 11 residues. The V end lost 3 bases, the J end lost 7 bases, and 4 bases lay between the germline ends. This CDR3 reads CASSFGNEQFF. CDR3 bases: TGTGCCAGCAGCTTCGGGAATGAGCAGTTCTTC.